Reported below is one T cell receptor (beta chain). The antigen is not known. The record originates from a study of T cells after posttransplantation cyclophosphamide. Study results and limitations: After PTCy, TRB diversity resembled that of CNI/methotrexate controls. Later post-transplant blood repertoires were often dominated by donor CD8+ memory clones. Skin or GI-infiltrating T cells shared few TRB sequences with blood.

Repertoires were generated with immunoSEQ multiplex PCR, while TCRdb's copy carries only in-frame clones and drops some. The profile shows approximately 30,000 clones, around 90% of them singletons. The V gene's germline CDR1 is SGHRS and CDR2 YFSETQ. The CDR3 is 15 residues long. Trimming left V 0 bases short and J 5 bases short, with 15 bases between. The sample comprised PBMCs. The sequence came from a woman aged 40 to 50 with a blood cancer, CMV-positive, and with a related stem cell donor. This rearrangement joins TRBV5-1 to TRBJ2-7; D is unresolved. CDR3 residues: CASSLDSGLGDEQYF. DNA of the CDR3: TGCGCCAGCAGCTTGGACTCTGGTTTAGGAGACGAGCAGTACTTC. Together with reference TRBV5-1 and TRBJ2-7, the CDR3 gives the full variable domain: KAGVTQTPRYLIKTRGQQVTLSCSPISGHRSVSWYQQTPGQGLQFLFEYFSETQRNKGNFPGRFSGRQFSNSRSEMNVSTLELGDSALYLCASSLDSGLGDEQYFGPGTRLTVT.